The 26 T cell receptor beta chains below all came from one sample that was sequenced in a study of T cell responses to AZD1222 COVID-19 vaccine. Clones were read by immunoSEQ multiplex PCR, and TCRdb kept only the in-frame ones, dropping some. The sample holds about 150,000 clones; approximately 91% are singletons and the top ten take roughly 1.2%. The sequenced sample was peripheral blood, obtained 28 days after the second AZD1222 dose. The receptor set was obtained from an adult who received the AZD1222 COVID-19 vaccine.

A single count supports this clone. This rearrangement joins TRBV6-4 to TRBJ1-2; TRBD1 aligns across 9 bases. CDR3 length: 13 residues. The germline V gene has CDR1 MRHNA and CDR2 SNTAGT. V shed 6 bases and J 7 bases; nucleotides not matched to a gene: 6. The CDR3 DNA reads TGTGCCAGCAGGGATACAGGGGGCGTTGGCTACACCTTC. Encoded protein: CASRDTGGVGYTF.

The chain joins TRBV20-1 to TRBJ1-1; 7 bases are a match to TRBD1. Germline trimming cut 3 bases from V and 6 bases from J; bases unmatched to any gene: 16. There are 16 residues in the CDR3. Germline CDR1 is DFQATT and CDR2 is SNEGSKA (reference sequence). The CDR3 loop is CSASDLSSGQRSEAFF. CDR3 nucleotides: TGCAGTGCTAGTGACTTGTCCTCGGGACAGAGATCTGAAGCTTTCTTT.

The CDR3 region is CASSLRLGTLSYEQYF. As DNA, the CDR3 is TGTGCCAGCAGCTTAAGATTAGGGACACTCTCCTACGAGCAGTACTTC. This chain links TRBV7-2 with TRBJ2-7, with D perhaps TRBD1 (6 bases). The germline V and J ends were trimmed by 2 bases and 0 bases, with 14 bases remaining between them. This CDR3 is built from 16 residues. Looked up from germline, CDR1 is SGHTA and CDR2 is FQGNSA.

This chain connects TRBV12-5 to TRBJ1-1; 7 bases match TRBD1. V trimming: 6 bases; J trimming: 0 bases; junction bases outside the gene matches: 4. In germline, CDR1 is LGHNT, CDR2 FRNRAP. The CDR3 covers 14 residues. CDR3 protein: CASGPGQMNTEAFF. In DNA form, the CDR3 reads TGTGCTAGTGGACCGGGACAGATGAACACTGAAGCTTTCTTT.

In DNA, the CDR3 is TGTGCCAGCAGTGACAGGGGGGGACAAGGCTATAATTCACCCCTCCACTTT. Protein product: CASSDRGGQGYNSPLHF. This sequence joins TRBV25-1 and TRBJ1-6; 7 positions match TRBD1. There are 17 residues in the CDR3. V dropped 3 bases and J dropped 3; count of bases not matched to a gene: 8. Germline V gene data show CDR1 as MGHDK and CDR2 as SYGVNS.

This clone was detected only a few times. The V call is TRBV5-5, the J call TRBJ1-3, with D unclear. Trimming pared 2 bases from V and 4 bases from J, leaving 7 bases between. Germline V gives CDR1 SGHKS, CDR2 YYEKEE (reference sequence). The CDR3 length is 13 residues. This CDR3 is CASSFNPGNTIYF. The CDR3 DNA reads as TGTGCCAGCAGCTTCAATCCGGGAAACACCATATATTTT.

The V gene is TRBV7-9, the J gene TRBJ1-1; D may be TRBD1 (6 bases). Germline CDR1 is SEHNR and CDR2 is FQNEAQ (reference sequence). CDR3 length equals 14 residues. Trimming removed 3 bases at V and 5 bases at J, with 13 bases between. In DNA, the CDR3 is TGTGCCAGCAGCTTTTCTGGGGGGCGGACTGAAGCTTTCTTT. This translates into CASSFSGGRTEAFF.

V is TRBV2 and J is TRBJ1-4; no definite D call. The V gene lost 5 bases and the J gene lost 8 bases, with 21 bases spanning the gap. The CDR3 runs to 16 residues. Germline V gene sequence: CDR1 SNHLY, CDR2 FYNNEI. This chain's CDR3 is CASSSNAGSSREKLFF. DNA for the CDR3: TGTGCCAGCAGTTCAAATGCCGGGTCCAGCCGGGAAAAACTGTTTTTT.

The chain joins TRBV5-6 to TRBJ2-3; TRBD1 agrees at 8 bases. CDR3 length equals 16 residues. Looked up from germline, CDR1 is SGHDT and CDR2 is YYEEEE. After removal of 4 bases from V and 4 bases from J, the junction contained 11 bases not matched to a gene. The CDR3 sequence: CASSVRTGNRADTQYF. The CDR3 DNA is TGTGCCAGCAGCGTCCGGACAGGGAATCGAGCAGATACGCAGTATTTT.

The chain recombines TRBV5-8 with TRBJ2-1; 9 bases are a match to TRBD1. This CDR3 region has 14 residues. Germline V gene sequence: CDR1 SGHTS, CDR2 YDEGEE. The V gene end was trimmed by 4 bases and the J gene end by 4 bases; junction bases not matched to a gene: 3. CDR3 region: CASSRGTGYNEQFF. The CDR3 region has the DNA TGTGCCAGCAGCCGCGGGACAGGGTACAATGAGCAGTTCTTC.

This chain links TRBV24-1 with TRBJ2-1; D is perhaps TRBD1 or TRBD2 (5 bases each). CDR1 KGHDR and CDR2 SFDVKD come from the germline V gene. This CDR3 contains 17 residues. Trimming removed 2 bases at V and 0 bases at J, with 13 bases between. In DNA form, the CDR3 reads TGTGCCACCAGTGATTGGGGACCCCCTAGCTCCTACAATGAGCAGTTCTTC. Translating it yields CATSDWGPPSSYNEQFF.

V usage is TRBV7-6 and J usage is TRBJ1-6; tentative D call: TRBD1 (5 bases). V was pared by 1 base and J by 5 bases, with 9 bases between. Germline lookup yields CDR1 SGHVS and CDR2 FNYEAQ. This CDR3 is built from 15 residues. The CDR3 nucleotides are TGTGCCAGCAGCTTAGGACAGAGTGATAATTCACCCCTCCACTTT. Translation: CASSLGQSDNSPLHF.

The chain couples TRBV28 to TRBJ1-2; 12 positions match TRBD1. The CDR3 extends over 15 amino acids. CDR1 and CDR2 (germline): MDHEN, SYDVKM. V lost 2 bases, J lost 2 bases, and 0 bases stayed unmatched. CDR3 in amino acids: CASSLGTGGNYGYTF. The DNA for the CDR3 is TGTGCCAGCAGTTTAGGGACAGGGGGCAACTATGGCTACACCTTC.

The J gene is TRBJ1-5, the V gene TRBV7-8; the D gene is possibly TRBD1 (5 bases). The germline V gene has CDR1 SGHVS and CDR2 FQNEAQ. V gave up 5 bases and J gave up 2 bases, with 13 bases separating them. This CDR3 spans 15 amino acids. The chain's CDR3 is CASSGQRGGNQPQHF. DNA of the CDR3: TGTGCCAGCAGCGGCCAGCGAGGGGGCAATCAGCCCCAGCATTTT.

V gene TRBV10-3 combines with J gene TRBJ1-2, with D possibly matching TRBD1 (6 bases). Trimming took off 4 bases at V and 4 bases at J, with 19 bases between the two ends. In germline, CDR1 is ENHRY, CDR2 SYGVKD. The CDR3 spans 16 residues. DNA of the CDR3: TGTGCCATCAGTGGAGTACAGGGAGAGTATGGCTATGGCTACACCTTC. Its translation is CAISGVQGEYGYGYTF.

V and J are TRBV6-1 and TRBJ2-1, with 8 nucleotides matching TRBD2. This CDR3 contains 15 residues. Germline lookup yields CDR1 MNHNS and CDR2 SASEGT. V shed 1 base and J 2 bases; nucleotides not matched to a gene: 1. The CDR3 DNA sequence: TGTGCCAGCAGTGAAGTCGGGAGGGCCTACAATGAGCAGTTCTTC. This translates into CASSEVGRAYNEQFF.

V gene TRBV27 combines with J gene TRBJ2-1, with TRBD1 identical over 8 bases. The CDR3 covers 16 residues. V trimming: 5 bases; J trimming: 0 bases; junction bases outside the gene matches: 6. Germline V lookup: CDR1 MNHEY, CDR2 SMNVEV (reference sequence). CDR3 sequence (DNA): TGTGCCAGCAGTACAGGGGGACGATCCTCCTACAATGAGCAGTTCTTC. This sequence encodes CASSTGGRSSYNEQFF.

The chain combines TRBV6-8 with TRBJ1-2, with a tentative D call TRBD1 (6 bases). Germline CDR1 reads MNHGY; CDR2 reads SAAAGT. CDR3 length: 15 amino acids. V was shortened by 0 bases and J by 4 bases, with 12 bases between the two germline ends. This CDR3 is CASSYSRGPIYGYTF. The CDR3 DNA reads as TGTGCCAGCAGTTACTCGCGGGGGCCCATCTATGGCTACACCTTC.

The chain has TRBV9 and TRBJ1-2, with 8 bases identical to TRBD1. Germline V lookup: CDR1 SGDLS, CDR2 YYNGEE. This CDR3 is built from 15 residues. V lost 3 bases and J lost 7; bases outside the gene matches: 11. CDR3 loop: CASSATGTGLGGYTF. CDR3 DNA sequence: TGTGCCAGCAGCGCAACCGGGACAGGACTAGGTGGCTACACCTTC.

This sequence joins TRBV5-4 and TRBJ1-3; 8 nucleotides match TRBD1. The CDR3 runs to 14 residues. Germline V gene data show CDR1 as SGHNT and CDR2 as YYREEE (reference sequence). Trimming cost V 4 bases and J 4 bases; bases outside gene matches: 4. CDR3 DNA sequence: TGTGCCAGCAGCAGCAGGGGGCCCGGAAACACCATATATTTT. Translated: CASSSRGPGNTIYF.

This clone appeared once. This chain connects TRBV5-4 to TRBJ2-5, with TRBD2 identical over 14 bases. Looked up from germline, CDR1 is SGHNT and CDR2 is YYREEE (reference sequence). The CDR3 spans 15 residues. V was pared by 0 bases and J by 5 bases, with 0 bases of the junction left unmatched. The CDR3 protein is CASSLGTSGGETQYF. The CDR3 DNA reads TGTGCCAGCAGCTTGGGGACTAGCGGGGGGGAGACCCAGTACTTC.

This clone was seen more than once but under ten times. This chain connects TRBV11-3 to TRBJ2-2; 8 positions agree with TRBD1. With 1 base clipped from V and 2 bases from J, the junction kept 15 bases outside the gene matches. CDR3 length equals 20 residues. Germline values: CDR1 SGHNT, CDR2 YENEEA. The CDR3 loop reads CASSLAFPIGQGINTGELFF. The CDR3 DNA sequence: TGTGCCAGCAGCTTAGCATTTCCCATTGGACAGGGAATAAACACCGGGGAGCTGTTTTTT. Combining the CDR3 with reference TRBV11-3 and TRBJ2-2 gives the whole variable domain EAGVVQSPRYKIIEKKQPVAFWCNPISGHNTLYWYLQNLGQGPELLIRYENEEAVDDSQLPKDRFSAERLKGVDSTLKIQPAELGDSAVYLCASSLAFPIGQGINTGELFFGEGSRLTVL.

This chain uses TRBV7-2 with TRBJ2-5; tentatively, D is TRBD2 (6 bases). The V gene's germline CDR1 is SGHTA and CDR2 FQGNSA. The CDR3 covers 15 residues. With 1 base removed from V and 6 bases from J, the gap between germline ends came to 15 bases. CDR3 bases: TGTGCCAGCAGCTTAGTTTCCGGGACTCTGAAGACCCAGTACTTC. Its translation is CASSLVSGTLKTQYF.

This chain joins TRBV19 and TRBJ2-7, with 10 bases that match TRBD1. From germline, CDR1 is LNHDA and CDR2 SQIVND (reference sequence). V lost 7 bases, J lost 2 bases, and 2 bases stayed unmatched. The CDR3 sequence is 13 residues long. This chain's CDR3 is CASTGTGAYEQYF. As DNA, the CDR3 is TGTGCCAGTACCGGGACAGGGGCCTACGAGCAGTACTTC.

CDR3 DNA: TGTGCCAGTAGTATCTTCAGGGGTAATCAGCCCCAGCATTTT. Its protein product is CASSIFRGNQPQHF. The rearrangement links TRBV19 to TRBJ1-5; the D gene is possibly TRBD1 (6 bases). The CDR3 length is 14 residues. V was clipped by 3 bases and J by 4 bases, with 10 bases between them. Germline lookup yields CDR1 LNHDA and CDR2 SQIVND (reference sequence).

The V and J genes are TRBV5-1 and TRBJ1-1, with 7 bases that match TRBD1. V was pared by 0 bases and J by 2 bases, with 7 bases of the junction left unmatched. Germline V gives CDR1 SGHRS, CDR2 YFSETQ. The CDR3 has 16 amino acids. CDR3 sequence reads: CASSLDPTGANTEAFF. The CDR3 DNA is TGCGCCAGCAGCTTGGACCCTACAGGGGCTAACACTGAAGCTTTCTTT.